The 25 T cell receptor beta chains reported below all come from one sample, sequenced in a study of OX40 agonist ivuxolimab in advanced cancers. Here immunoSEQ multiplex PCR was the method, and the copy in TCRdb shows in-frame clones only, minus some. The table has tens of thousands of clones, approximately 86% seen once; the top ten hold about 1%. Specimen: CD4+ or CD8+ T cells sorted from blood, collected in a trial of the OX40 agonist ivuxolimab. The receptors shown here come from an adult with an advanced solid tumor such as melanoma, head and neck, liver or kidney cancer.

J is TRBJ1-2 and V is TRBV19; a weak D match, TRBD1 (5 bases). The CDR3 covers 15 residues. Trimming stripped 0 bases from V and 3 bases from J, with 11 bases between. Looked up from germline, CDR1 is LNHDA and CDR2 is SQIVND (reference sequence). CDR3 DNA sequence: TGTGCCAGTAGTATAGACCGACCCAGGGACTATGGCTACACCTTC. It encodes CASSIDRPRDYGYTF.

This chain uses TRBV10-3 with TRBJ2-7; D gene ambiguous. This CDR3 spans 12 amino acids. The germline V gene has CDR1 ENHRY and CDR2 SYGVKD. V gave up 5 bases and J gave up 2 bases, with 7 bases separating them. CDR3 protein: CAISRRTYEQYF. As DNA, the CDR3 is TGTGCCATCAGTAGGCGAACCTACGAGCAGTACTTC.

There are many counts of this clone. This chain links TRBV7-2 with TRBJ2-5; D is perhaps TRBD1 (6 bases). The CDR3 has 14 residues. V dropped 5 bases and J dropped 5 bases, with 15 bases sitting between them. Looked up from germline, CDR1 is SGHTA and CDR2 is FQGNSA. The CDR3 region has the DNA TGTGCCAGCAGCCGAGAGTCCACAGGGGAGACCCAGTACTTC. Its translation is CASSRESTGETQYF.

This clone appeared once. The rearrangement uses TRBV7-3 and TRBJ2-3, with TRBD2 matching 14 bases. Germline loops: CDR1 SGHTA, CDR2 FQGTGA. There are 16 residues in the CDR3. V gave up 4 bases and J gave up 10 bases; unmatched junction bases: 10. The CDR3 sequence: CASSSGLAGGPTPQYF. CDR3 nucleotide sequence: TGTGCCAGCAGCTCTGGACTAGCGGGAGGCCCCACTCCGCAGTATTTT.

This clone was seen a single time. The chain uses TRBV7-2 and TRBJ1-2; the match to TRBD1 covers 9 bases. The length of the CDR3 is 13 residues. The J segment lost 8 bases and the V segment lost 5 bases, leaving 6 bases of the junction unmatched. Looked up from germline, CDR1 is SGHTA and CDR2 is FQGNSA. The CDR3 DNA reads TGTGCCAGCAGCCTCCGGGACAGGGACGGCTACACCTTC. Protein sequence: CASSLRDRDGYTF.

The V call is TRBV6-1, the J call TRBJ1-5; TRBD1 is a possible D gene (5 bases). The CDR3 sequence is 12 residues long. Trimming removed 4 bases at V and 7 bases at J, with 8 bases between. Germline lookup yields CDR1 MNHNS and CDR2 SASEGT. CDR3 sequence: CASSVGDQPQHF. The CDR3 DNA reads TGTGCCAGCAGTGTAGGGGACCAGCCCCAGCATTTT.

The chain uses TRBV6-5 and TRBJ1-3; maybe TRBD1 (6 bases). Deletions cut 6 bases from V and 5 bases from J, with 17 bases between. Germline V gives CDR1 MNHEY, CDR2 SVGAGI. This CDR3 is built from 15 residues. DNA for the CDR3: TGTGCCAGCAGCCGACAGGATTGGGGAAGAAACACCATATATTTT. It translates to CASSRQDWGRNTIYF.

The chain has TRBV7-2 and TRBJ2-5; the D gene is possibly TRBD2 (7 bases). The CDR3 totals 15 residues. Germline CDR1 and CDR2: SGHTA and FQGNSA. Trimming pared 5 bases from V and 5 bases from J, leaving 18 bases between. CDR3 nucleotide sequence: TGTGCCAGCAGCCCTTGGTCGGGGGGCGGGGAGACCCAGTACTTC. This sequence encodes CASSPWSGGGETQYF. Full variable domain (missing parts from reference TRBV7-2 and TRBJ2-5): GAGVSQSPSNKVTEKGKDVELRCDPISGHTALYWYRQSLGQGLEFLIYFQGNSAPDKSGLPSDRFSAERTGGSVSTLTIQRTQQEDSAVYLCASSPWSGGGETQYFGPGTRLLVL.

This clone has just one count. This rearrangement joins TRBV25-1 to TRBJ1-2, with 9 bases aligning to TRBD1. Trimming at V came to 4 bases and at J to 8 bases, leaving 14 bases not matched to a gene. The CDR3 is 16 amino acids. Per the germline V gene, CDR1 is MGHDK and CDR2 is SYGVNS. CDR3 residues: CASSGPGQGKVGGYTF. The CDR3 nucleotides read TGTGCCAGCAGTGGCCCGGGACAGGGAAAAGTCGGCGGCTACACCTTC.

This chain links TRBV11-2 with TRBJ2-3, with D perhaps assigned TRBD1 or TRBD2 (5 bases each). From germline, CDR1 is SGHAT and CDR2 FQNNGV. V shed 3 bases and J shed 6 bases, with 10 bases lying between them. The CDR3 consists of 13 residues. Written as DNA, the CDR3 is TGTGCCAGCAGCTTCCGACGGGGCGATACGCAGTATTTT. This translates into CASSFRRGDTQYF.

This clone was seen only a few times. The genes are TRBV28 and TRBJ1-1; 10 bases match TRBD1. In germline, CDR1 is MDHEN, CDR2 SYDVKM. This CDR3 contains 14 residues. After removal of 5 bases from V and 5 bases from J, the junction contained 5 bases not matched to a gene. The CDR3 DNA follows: TGTGCCAGCAGTGACAGGGGGCGAGGGACTGAAGCTTTCTTT. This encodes CASSDRGRGTEAFF.

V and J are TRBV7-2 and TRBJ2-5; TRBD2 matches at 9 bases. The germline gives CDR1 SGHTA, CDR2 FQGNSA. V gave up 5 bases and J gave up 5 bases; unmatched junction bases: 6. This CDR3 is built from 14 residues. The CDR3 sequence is CASSVSGRGETQYF. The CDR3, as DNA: TGTGCCAGCAGCGTTAGCGGGAGAGGGGAGACCCAGTACTTC. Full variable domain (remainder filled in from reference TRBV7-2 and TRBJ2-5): GAGVSQSPSNKVTEKGKDVELRCDPISGHTALYWYRQSLGQGLEFLIYFQGNSAPDKSGLPSDRFSAERTGGSVSTLTIQRTQQEDSAVYLCASSVSGRGETQYFGPGTRLLVL.

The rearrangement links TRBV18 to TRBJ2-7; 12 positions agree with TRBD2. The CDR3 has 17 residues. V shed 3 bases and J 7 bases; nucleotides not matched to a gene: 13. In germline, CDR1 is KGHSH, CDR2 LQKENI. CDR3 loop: CASSPQGTSGPGREQYF. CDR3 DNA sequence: TGTGCCAGCTCACCCCAAGGGACTAGCGGGCCTGGTAGGGAGCAGTACTTC.

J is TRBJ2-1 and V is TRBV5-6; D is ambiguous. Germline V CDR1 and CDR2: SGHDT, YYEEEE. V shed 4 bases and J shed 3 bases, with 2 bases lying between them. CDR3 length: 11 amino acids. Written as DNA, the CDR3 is TGTGCCAGCAGCCTCTACAATGAGCAGTTCTTC. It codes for CASSLYNEQFF. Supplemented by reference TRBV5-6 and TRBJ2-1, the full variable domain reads DAGVTQSPTHLIKTRGQQVTLRCSPKSGHDTVSWYQQALGQGPQFIFQYYEEEERQRGNFPDRFSGHQFPNYSSELNVNALLLGDSALYLCASSLYNEQFFGPGTRLTVL.

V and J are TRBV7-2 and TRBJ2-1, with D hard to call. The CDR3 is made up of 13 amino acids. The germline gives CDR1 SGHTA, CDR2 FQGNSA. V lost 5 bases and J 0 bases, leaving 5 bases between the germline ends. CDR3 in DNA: TGTGCCAGCAGCCAACGCTCCTACAATGAGCAGTTCTTC. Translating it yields CASSQRSYNEQFF.

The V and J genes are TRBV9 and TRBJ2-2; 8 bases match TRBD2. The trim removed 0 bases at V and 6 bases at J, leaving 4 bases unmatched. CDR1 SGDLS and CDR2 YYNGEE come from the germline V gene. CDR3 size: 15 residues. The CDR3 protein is CASSVDGRASGELFF. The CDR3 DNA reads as TGTGCCAGCAGCGTAGACGGGAGGGCCTCCGGGGAGCTGTTTTTT.

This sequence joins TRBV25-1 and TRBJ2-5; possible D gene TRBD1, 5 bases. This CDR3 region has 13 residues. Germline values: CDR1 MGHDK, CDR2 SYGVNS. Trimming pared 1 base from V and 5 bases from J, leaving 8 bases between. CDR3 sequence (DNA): TGTGCCAGCAGTGAATCAGGGCTGGAGACCCAGTACTTC. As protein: CASSESGLETQYF.

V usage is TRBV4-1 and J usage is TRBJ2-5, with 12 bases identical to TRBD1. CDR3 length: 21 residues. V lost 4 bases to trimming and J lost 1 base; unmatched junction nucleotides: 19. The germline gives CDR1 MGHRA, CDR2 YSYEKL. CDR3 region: CASSPSGRGQGARLFQETQYF. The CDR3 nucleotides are TGCGCCAGCAGCCCCTCAGGCCGGGGACAGGGGGCGCGACTCTTCCAAGAGACCCAGTACTTC.

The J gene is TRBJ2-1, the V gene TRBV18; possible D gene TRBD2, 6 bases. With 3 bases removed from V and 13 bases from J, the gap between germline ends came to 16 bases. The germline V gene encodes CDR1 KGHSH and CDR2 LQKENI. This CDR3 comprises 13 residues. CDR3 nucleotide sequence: TGTGCCAGCTCACCGGCTAGCGACTTTATCCAGTTCTTC. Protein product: CASSPASDFIQFF.

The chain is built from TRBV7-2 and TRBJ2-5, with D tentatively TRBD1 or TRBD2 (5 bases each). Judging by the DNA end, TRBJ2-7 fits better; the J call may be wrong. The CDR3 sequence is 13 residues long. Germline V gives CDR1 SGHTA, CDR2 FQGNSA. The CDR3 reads CASSRGPSYEQYF. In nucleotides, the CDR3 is TGTGCCAGCAGCCGGGGACCGAGTTACGAGCAGTACTTC.

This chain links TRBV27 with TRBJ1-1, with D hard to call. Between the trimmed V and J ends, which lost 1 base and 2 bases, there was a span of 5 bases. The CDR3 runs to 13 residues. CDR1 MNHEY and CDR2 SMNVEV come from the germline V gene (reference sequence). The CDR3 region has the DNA TGTGCCAGCAGTTTATACAGAAACACTGAAGCTTTCTTT. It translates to CASSLYRNTEAFF.

CDR3 in amino acids: CASSQGTVGRTYNEQFF. CDR3 DNA sequence: TGTGCCAGCAGCCAAGGGACGGTGGGGCGCACCTACAATGAGCAGTTCTTC. V and J are TRBV14 and TRBJ2-1, with D possibly being TRBD1 (5 bases). Germline assignment: CDR1 SGHDN and CDR2 FVKESK. V was clipped by 1 base and J by 2 bases, with 15 bases between them. This CDR3 spans 17 amino acids.

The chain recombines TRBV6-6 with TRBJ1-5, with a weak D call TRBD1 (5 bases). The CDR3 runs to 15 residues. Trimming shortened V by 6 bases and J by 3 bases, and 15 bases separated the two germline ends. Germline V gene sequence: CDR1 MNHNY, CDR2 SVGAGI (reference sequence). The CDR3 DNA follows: TGTGCCAGCAGGAACTCTTGGGGGAACAATCAGCCCCAGCATTTT. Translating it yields CASRNSWGNNQPQHF.

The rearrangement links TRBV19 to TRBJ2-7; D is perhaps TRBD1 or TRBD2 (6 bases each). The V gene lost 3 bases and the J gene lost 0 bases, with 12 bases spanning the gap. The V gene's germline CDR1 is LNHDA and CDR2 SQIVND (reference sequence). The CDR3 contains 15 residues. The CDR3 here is CASSIRRDTSYEQYF. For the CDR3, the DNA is TGTGCCAGTAGTATTAGGAGGGACACCTCCTACGAGCAGTACTTC.

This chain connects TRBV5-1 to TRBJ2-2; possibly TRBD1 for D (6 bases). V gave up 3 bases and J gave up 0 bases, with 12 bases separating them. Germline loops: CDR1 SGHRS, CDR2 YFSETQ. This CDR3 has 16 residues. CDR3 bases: TGCGCCAGCAGCTCCGGGACAACTACGAACACCGGGGAGCTGTTTTTT. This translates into CASSSGTTTNTGELFF.